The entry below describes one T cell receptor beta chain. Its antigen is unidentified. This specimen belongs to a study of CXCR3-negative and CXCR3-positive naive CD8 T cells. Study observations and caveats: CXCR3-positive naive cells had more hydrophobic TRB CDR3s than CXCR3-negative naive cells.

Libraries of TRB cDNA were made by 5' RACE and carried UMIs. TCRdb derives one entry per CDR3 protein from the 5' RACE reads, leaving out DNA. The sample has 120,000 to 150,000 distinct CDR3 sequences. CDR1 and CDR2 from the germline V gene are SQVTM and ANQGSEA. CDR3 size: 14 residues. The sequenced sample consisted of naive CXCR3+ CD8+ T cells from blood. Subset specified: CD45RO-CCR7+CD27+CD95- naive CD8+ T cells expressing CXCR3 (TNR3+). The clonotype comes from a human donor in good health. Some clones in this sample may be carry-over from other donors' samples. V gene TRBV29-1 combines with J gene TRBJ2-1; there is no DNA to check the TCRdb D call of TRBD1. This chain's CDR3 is CSVEGGDLRNEQFF.